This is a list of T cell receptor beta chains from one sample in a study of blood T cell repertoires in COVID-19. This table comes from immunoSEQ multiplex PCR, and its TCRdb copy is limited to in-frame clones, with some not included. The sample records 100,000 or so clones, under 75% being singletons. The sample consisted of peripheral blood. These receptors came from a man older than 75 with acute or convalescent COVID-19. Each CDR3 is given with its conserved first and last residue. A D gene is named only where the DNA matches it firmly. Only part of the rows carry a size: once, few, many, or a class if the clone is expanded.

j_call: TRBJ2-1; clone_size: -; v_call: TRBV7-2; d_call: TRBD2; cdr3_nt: TGTGCCAGCAGCCCTCTAGCGGCTTACAATGAGCAGTTCTTC; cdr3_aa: CASSPLAAYNEQFF
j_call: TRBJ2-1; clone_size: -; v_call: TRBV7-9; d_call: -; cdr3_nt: TGTGCCAGCAGCTTAGTAAGGGACACTGCCTACAATGAGCAGTTCTTC; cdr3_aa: CASSLVRDTAYNEQFF
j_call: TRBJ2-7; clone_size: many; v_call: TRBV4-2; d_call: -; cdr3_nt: TGTGCCAGCAGCCAAGTTGGCGGGGACTCCTACGAGCAGTACTTC; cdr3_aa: CASSQVGGDSYEQYF
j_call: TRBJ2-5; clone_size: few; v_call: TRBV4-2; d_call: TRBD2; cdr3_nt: TGTGCCAGCAGCCAAGATGGGCTAGCGGAAGAGACCCAGTACTTC; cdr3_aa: CASSQDGLAEETQYF
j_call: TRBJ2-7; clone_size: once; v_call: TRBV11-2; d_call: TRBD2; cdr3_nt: TGTGCCAGCAGCTCACGGGAGGGCCGCGAGCAGTACTTC; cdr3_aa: CASSSREGREQYF
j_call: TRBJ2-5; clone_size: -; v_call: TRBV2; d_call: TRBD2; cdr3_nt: TGTGCCAGCAGTGAAGTGGTAGCGGGGGGAGAGACCCAGTACTTC; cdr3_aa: CASSEVVAGGETQYF
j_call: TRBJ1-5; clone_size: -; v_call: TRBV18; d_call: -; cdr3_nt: TGTGCCAGCTCATCAGGGGCCCTCAATCAGCCCCAGCATTTT; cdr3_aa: CASSSGALNQPQHF
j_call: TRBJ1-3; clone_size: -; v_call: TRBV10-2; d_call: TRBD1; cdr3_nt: TGCGCCAGCAGTGAGTTCGGACAGGATGGAAACACCATATATTTT; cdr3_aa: CASSEFGQDGNTIYF
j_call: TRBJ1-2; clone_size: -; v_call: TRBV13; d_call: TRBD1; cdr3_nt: TGTGCCAGCAGCACTTGGACAGGGGGCGGTTATGGCTACACCTTC; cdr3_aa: CASSTWTGGGYGYTF
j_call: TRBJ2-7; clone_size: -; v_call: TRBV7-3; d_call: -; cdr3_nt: TGTGCCAGCAGCACACAGGGAGGGTACGAGCAGTACTTC; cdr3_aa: CASSTQGGYEQYF
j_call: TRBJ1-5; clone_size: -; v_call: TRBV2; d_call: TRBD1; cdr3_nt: TGTGCCAGCGGGGGGGGGACAGGGAATGCCGATAGCAATCAGCCCCAGCATTTT; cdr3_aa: CASGGGTGNADSNQPQHF
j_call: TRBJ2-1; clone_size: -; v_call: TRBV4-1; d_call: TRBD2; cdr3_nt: TGCGCCAGCAGCCAAGTAGGCGGGAGGGGGGGTGAGCAGTTCTTC; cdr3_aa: CASSQVGGRGGEQFF
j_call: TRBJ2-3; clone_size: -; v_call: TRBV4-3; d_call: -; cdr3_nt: TGCGCCAGCAGCCAAGACGAGAGGACAGATACGCAGTATTTT; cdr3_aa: CASSQDERTDTQYF
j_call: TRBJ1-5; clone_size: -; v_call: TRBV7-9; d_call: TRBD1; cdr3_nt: TGTGCCAGCAGCGTGGACAGGGAAGATCAGCCCCAGCATTTT; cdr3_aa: CASSVDREDQPQHF
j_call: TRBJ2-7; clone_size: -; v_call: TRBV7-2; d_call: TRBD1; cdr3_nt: TGTGCCAGCAGCTTAGCCGGACAGGGGATTTTCGGCGAGCAGTACTTC; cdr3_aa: CASSLAGQGIFGEQYF
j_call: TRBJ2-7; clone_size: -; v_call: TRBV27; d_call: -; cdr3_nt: TGTGCCAGCAGTCCGCTATTGGCGGGATCGTACTACGAGCAGTACTTC; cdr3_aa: CASSPLLAGSYYEQYF
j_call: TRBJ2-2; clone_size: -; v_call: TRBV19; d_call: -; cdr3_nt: TGTGCCAGTAGTATAGATCCCGGGAGAGTGAACACCGGGGAGCTGTTTTTT; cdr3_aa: CASSIDPGRVNTGELFF
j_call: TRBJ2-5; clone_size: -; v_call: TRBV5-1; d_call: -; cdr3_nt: TGCGCCAGCCGGGACTCAAGGGAGACCCAGTACTTC; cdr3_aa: CASRDSRETQYF
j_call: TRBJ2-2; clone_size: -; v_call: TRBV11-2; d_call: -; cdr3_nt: TGTGCCAGCAGCTTCACGGACACCGGGGAGCTGTTTTTT; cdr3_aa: CASSFTDTGELFF
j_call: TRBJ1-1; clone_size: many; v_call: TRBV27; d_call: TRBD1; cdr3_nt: TGTGCCAGCAGTTCTGCCCCGACAGGGTTTATCACTGAAGCTTTCTTT; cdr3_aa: CASSSAPTGFITEAFF
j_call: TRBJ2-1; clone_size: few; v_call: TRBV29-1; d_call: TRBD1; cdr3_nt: TGCAGCGTTGACAGGGGGCTGTCGAATGAGCAGTTCTTC; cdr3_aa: CSVDRGLSNEQFF
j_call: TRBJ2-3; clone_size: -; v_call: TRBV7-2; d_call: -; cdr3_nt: TGTGCCAGCAGCTTAACCCAGACTACAGATACGCAGTATTTT; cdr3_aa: CASSLTQTTDTQYF
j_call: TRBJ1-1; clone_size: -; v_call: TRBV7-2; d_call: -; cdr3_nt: TGTGCCAGCAGCAACAGGGCGGGAGGGAGAAGGGCTGAAGCTTTCTTT; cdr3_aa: CASSNRAGGRRAEAFF
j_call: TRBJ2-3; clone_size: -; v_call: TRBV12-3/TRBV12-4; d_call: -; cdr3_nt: TGTGCCAGCAGTCTTCAGGGGAAAACGCAGTATTTT; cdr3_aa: CASSLQGKTQYF
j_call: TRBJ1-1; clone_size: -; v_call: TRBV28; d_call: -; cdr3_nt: TGTGCCAGCAGTTCACTCTGGAGGAACACTGAAGCTTTCTTT; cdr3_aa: CASSSLWRNTEAFF
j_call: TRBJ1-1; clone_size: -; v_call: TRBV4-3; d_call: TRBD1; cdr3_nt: TGCGCCAGCAGCCCGGGACAGTTTAACACTGAAGCTTTCTTT; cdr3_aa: CASSPGQFNTEAFF
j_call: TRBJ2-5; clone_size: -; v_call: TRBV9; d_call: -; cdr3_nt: TGTGCCAGCAGCTCCCTAGGGGTGGAGGAGACCCAGTACTTC; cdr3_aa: CASSSLGVEETQYF
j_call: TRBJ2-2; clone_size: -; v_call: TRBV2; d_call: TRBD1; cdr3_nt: TGTGCCAGCAGGATGTTAAGGGGGCGGGTCGGGGAGCTGTTTTTT; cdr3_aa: CASRMLRGRVGELFF
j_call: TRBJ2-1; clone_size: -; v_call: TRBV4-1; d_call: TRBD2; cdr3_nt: TGCGCCAGCAGCCTCCCTGGCGGGAGCGGAAAGTTCTTC; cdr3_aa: CASSLPGGSGKFF
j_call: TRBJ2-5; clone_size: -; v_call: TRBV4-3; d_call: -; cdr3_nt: TGCGCCAGCAGCCAAGATGTAAGCGAAAGGGAGACCCAGTACTTC; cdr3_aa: CASSQDVSERETQYF
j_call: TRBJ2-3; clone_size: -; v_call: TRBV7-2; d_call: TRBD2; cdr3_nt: TGTGCCAGCAGCCTAGGACTAGCGGGACCCTTCACAGATACGCAGTATTTT; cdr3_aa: CASSLGLAGPFTDTQYF
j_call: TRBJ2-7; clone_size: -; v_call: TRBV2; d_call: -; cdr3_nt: TGTGCCAGCTGGGCCAGGGCCTACGAGCAGTACTTC; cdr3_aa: CASWARAYEQYF
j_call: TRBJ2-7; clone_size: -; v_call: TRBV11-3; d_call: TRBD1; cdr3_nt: TGTGCCAGCAGCGTCGGACAGGGCTTCGAGCAGTACTTC; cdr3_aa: CASSVGQGFEQYF
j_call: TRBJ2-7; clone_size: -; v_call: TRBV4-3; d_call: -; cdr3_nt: TGCGCCAGCAGCCAAGATCGAGGGAGGTACGAGCAGTACTTC; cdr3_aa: CASSQDRGRYEQYF
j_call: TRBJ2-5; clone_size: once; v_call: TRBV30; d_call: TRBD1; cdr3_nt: TGTGCCACGATAGGACGACCCACAGGGGGGACCCAGTACTTC; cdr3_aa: CATIGRPTGGTQYF
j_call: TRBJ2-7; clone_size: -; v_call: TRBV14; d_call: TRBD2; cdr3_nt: TGTGCCAGCAGCCAAGTTCAGCGGGGGTACGAGCAGTACTTC; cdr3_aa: CASSQVQRGYEQYF
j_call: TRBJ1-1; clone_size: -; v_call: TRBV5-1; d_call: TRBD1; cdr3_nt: TGCGCCAGCAGCGCCCTAAGGGACAGCCAAGCTGAAGCTTTCTTT; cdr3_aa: CASSALRDSQAEAFF
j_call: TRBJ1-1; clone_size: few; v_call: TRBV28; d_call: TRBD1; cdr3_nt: TGTGCCAGCAGTTTAGCCCGGACAGGGTTGATCACTGAAGCTTTCTTT; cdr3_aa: CASSLARTGLITEAFF
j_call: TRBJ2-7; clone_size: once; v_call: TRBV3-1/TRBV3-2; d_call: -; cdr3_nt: TGTGCCAGCAGCCAAGGGGGCGGCAGGCGACGCAACGAGCAGTACTTC; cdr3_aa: CASSQGGGRRRNEQYF
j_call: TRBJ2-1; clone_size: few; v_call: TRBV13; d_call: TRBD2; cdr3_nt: TGTGCCAGCAGCTCAGGGGCACCGGGACTAGCCGTTGAGCAGTTCTTC; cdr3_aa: CASSSGAPGLAVEQFF
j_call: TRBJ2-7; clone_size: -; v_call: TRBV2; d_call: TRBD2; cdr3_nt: TGTGCCGGCAGTAGTCTAGCGGGAGCCGAGCAGTACTTC; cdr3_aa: CAGSSLAGAEQYF
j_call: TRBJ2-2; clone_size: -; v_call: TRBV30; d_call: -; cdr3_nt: TGTGCCTGGAGTAAACAGGGATACGGGGAGCTGTTTTTT; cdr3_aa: CAWSKQGYGELFF
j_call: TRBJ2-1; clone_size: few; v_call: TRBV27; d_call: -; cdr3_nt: TGTGCCAGCAGTACTCCAACAGGGTACAATGAGCAGTTCTTC; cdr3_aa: CASSTPTGYNEQFF
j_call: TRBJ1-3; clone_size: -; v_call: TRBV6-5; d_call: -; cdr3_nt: TGTGCCAGCAGTTATCGGACATCTGGAAGCACCATATATTTT; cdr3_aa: CASSYRTSGSTIYF
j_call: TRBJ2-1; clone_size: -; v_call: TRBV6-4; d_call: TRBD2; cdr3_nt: TGTGCCAGCAGCGCTGGGACTAGCGGGAGTCTTGAGCAGTTCTTC; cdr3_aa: CASSAGTSGSLEQFF
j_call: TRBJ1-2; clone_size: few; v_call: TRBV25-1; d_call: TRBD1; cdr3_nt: TGTGCCAGCAGTGTATCCGGGACAGGTCTATACACCTTC; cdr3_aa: CASSVSGTGLYTF
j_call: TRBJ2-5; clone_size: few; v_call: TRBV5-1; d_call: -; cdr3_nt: TGCGCCAGCAGGAGGGCCACAGAGACCCAGTACTTC; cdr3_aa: CASRRATETQYF
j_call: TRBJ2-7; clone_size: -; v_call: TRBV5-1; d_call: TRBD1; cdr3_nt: TGCGCCAGCAGCTTGGGACAGGGAAAAGCCTACGAGCAGTACTTC; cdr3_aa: CASSLGQGKAYEQYF
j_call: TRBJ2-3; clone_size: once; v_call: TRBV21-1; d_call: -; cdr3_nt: TGTGCCAGCAGCAAAGGACTGAGCGGACCCACAGATACGCAGTATTTT; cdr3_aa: CASSKGLSGPTDTQYF
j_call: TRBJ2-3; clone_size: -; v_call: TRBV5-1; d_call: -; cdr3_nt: TGCGCCAGCAGCCCCCTGGGGGGAGGTGGAGATACGCAGTATTTT; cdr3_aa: CASSPLGGGGDTQYF
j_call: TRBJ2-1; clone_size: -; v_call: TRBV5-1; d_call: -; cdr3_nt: TGCGCCAGCAGCTTGGGTAACGGGGGTGAGCAGTTCTTC; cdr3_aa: CASSLGNGGEQFF
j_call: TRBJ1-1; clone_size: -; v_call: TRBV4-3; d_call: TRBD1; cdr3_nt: TGCGCCAGCAGCCGGGACAGTAGCGCCACTGAAGCTTTCTTT; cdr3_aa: CASSRDSSATEAFF
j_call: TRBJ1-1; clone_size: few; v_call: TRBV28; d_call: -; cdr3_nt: TGTGCCAGCAAGGCATCGGGACAACAAAACACTGAAGCTTTCTTT; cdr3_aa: CASKASGQQNTEAFF
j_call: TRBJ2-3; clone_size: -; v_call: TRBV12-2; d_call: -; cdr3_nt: TGTGCAAGTCGCCCGCTTTCGGTAGCGGGGTCCACAGATACGCAGTATTTT; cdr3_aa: CASRPLSVAGSTDTQYF
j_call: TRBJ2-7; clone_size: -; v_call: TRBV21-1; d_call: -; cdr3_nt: TGTGCCAGCAGCAAAGATACGTTTAGGGCAGGGGTACTCTACGAGCAGTACTTC; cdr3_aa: CASSKDTFRAGVLYEQYF